This is a list of T cell receptor beta chains from one sample in a study of T-cell memory formation after mild COVID-19. TCRdb reanalysed the 5' RACE reads using MiXCR and keeps one entry per CDR3 protein. The sample yields around 370,000 distinct CDR3 sequences, around 21% seen once. Sample: PBMCs or a T cell subset sorted from them (not recorded which). Source of these receptors: an adult woman who had mild COVID-19 (a few samples of this study predate the infection). Cell type and time point are not known. Each CDR3 is given with its conserved first and last residue. A D gene is named only where the DNA matches it firmly. Size tells how often a clone was seen (once, few, many) or the class of an expanded clone, and some rows leave it out.

TRBJ1-5 NA TRBV3-1 NA TGTGCCAGCAGCCAAGGGTTCTCGGGGATGAATCAGCCCCAGCATTTT CASSQGFSGMNQPQHF
TRBJ1-2 NA TRBV14 few TGTGCCAGCAGCTTTAACCGCAGGGGTGGTGGCTACACCTTC CASSFNRRGGGYTF
TRBJ2-3 TRBD1 TRBV5-1 few TGCGCCAGCAGCGGACCCCGGGACAGGTCCTATACGCAGTATTTT CASSGPRDRSYTQYF
TRBJ1-3 NA TRBV7-9 NA TGTGCCAGCAGCTTTCTAGCAGGCTGGGACGGAAACACCATATATTTT CASSFLAGWDGNTIYF
TRBJ2-1 TRBD2 TRBV6-5 NA TGTGCCAGCAGGTCAGCTAGCGGGAGGGCCAAAAGCTCCTACAATGAGCAGTTCTTC CASRSASGRAKSSYNEQFF
TRBJ2-1 TRBD2 TRBV3-1 few TGTGCCAGCAGCCAAGGGTGGGGGGGCTACAATGAGCAGTTCTTC CASSQGWGGYNEQFF
TRBJ2-2 NA TRBV27 few TGTGCCAGCAGTTTTTCCCATTCCACCGGGGAGCTGTTTTTT CASSFSHSTGELFF
TRBJ1-5 NA TRBV30 NA TGTGCCTGGAGTGTGGGGGAGGTCAATCAGCCCCAGCATTTT CAWSVGEVNQPQHF
TRBJ1-5 TRBD1 TRBV29-1 NA TGCAGCGTTGGGACAGGGGAGAATCAGCCCCAGCATTTT CSVGTGENQPQHF
TRBJ2-1 TRBD2 TRBV14 few TGTGCCAGCAGCCTTTTTAGCGGGAGAAAGAAGTTCTTC CASSLFSGRKKFF